This T cell receptor beta chain was identified during a study of CD8 T cells in ankylosing spondylitis listed by TCRdb under 2017. General notes on the study: T cell receptor beta repertoires were profiled in healthy donors and ankylosing spondylitis patients so that disease-linked TCR variants could be found. In total, the full study cohort was made up of roughly 100 healthy donors and about two dozen ankylosing spondylitis patients. Peripheral blood samples were taken, and synovial fluid was additionally collected from ankylosing spondylitis patients.

V and J are trimmed by 0 bases and 7 bases, and the gene matches miss 8 bases of the junction. From the cysteine through the phenylalanine, the CDR3 covers 17 amino acids. The CDR3 DNA has 51 bases and is translated from base 1. The germline V gene provides CDR1 LGHNA and CDR2 YNFKEQ. To note about this clonotype: The antigen this receptor binds is unknown. No base quality values were provided; no much bigger clone lies one nucleotide off.

TCRdb shows the sequencer as Illumina HiSeq 2500. Quantitative 5'-RACE with molecular barcodes was used to prepare TCR beta libraries. As for the original processing: A new computational method, built on a probabilistic model of VDJ rearrangement, was used to identify disease-linked TCR variants. The public reads were reprocessed in TCRdb via fastp at Q25 and MiXCR, keeping in-frame beta chains. All rows with the same CDR3 protein become a single entry with the most common DNA and genes. V and J calls and clone size were set by TCRdb, not the authors. In this sample the table shows approximately 550,000 distinct CDR3 sequences, 12% of which occur a single time. The ten largest clonotypes hold under 7.5% of the sample. What the authors observed across the whole study: A TCR beta motif made up of about eight highly homologous amino acid variants appeared to be characteristic of blood from ankylosing spondylitis patients. Some of the motif variants had been reported before in the synovial fluid and blood of reactive arthritis patients, a finding that suggests common disease-initiation mechanisms. The disease-linked clones showed a CD8+ phenotype and occurred at relatively low frequencies in peripheral blood. According to the report, matched synovial fluid samples from ankylosing spondylitis patients were significantly enriched for the disease-linked clones.

Input material: blood, either unsorted or a sorted T cell fraction (not recorded which). The sequence was collected from a male donor with ankylosing spondylitis. This sequence uses TRBV4-2 and TRBJ2-2, and 10 junction bases match TRBD2. CDR3 sequence: CASSQDSTSGMGGELFF. Here is the DNA: TGTGCCAGCAGCCAAGATAGTACTAGCGGGATGGGCGGGGAGCTGTTTTTT.